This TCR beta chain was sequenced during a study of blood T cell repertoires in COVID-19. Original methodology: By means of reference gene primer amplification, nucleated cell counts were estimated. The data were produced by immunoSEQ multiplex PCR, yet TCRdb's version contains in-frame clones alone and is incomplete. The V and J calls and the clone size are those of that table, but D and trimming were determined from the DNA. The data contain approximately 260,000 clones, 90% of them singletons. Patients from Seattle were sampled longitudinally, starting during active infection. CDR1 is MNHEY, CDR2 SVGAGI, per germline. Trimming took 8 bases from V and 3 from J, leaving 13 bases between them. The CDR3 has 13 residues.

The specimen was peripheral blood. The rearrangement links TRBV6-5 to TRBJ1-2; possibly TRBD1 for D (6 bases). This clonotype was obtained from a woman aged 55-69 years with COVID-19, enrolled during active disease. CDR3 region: CASDRGQHYGYTF. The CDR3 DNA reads TGTGCCAGCGATCGTGGACAGCACTATGGCTACACCTTC.